This T cell receptor (beta chain) was sequenced for a study of control samples from healthy donors and cancer patients. Here immunoSEQ multiplex PCR was the method, and the copy in TCRdb shows in-frame clones only, minus some. Of some 130,000 clones in the sample, roughly 91% were seen once. The germline V gene has CDR1 GTSNPN and CDR2 SVGIG (reference sequence). Unmatched junction bases numbered 11, after V lost 5 bases and J lost 1 base. The CDR3 totals 15 residues. This TCR came from a man aged 50-59 years with head and neck cancer. The chain links TRBV30 to TRBJ2-7; 7 positions match TRBD2. The sample was PBMCs. CDR3 DNA: TGTGCCTGGCGCTCGAGAGGGAGGGGATCCTACGAGCAGTACTTC. Its protein product is CAWRSRGRGSYEQYF.